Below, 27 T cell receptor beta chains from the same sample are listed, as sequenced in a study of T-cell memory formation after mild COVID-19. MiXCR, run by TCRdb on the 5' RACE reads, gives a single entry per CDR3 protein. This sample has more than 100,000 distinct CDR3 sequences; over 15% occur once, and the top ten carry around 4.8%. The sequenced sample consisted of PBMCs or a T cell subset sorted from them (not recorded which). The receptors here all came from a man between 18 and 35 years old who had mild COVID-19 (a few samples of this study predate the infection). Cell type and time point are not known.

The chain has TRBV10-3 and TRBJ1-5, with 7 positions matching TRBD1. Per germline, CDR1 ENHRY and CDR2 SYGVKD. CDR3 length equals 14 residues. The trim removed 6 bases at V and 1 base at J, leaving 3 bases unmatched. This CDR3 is CAISVGQSNQPQHF. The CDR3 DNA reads TGTGCCATCAGCGTGGGACAGAGCAATCAGCCCCAGCATTTT.

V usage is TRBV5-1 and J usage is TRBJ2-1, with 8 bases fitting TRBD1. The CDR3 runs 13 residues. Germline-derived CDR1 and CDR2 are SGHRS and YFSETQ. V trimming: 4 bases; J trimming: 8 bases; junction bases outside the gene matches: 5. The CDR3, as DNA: TGCGCCAGCAGCCTGGGACAGGACGATGAGCAGTTCTTC. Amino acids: CASSLGQDDEQFF.

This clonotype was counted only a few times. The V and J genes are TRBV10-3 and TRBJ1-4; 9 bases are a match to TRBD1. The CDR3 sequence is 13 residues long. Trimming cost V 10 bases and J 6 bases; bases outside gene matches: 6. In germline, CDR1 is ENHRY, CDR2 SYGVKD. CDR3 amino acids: CATRGQGHEKLFF. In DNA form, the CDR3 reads TGTGCCACGCGGGGACAGGGACATGAAAAACTGTTTTTT.

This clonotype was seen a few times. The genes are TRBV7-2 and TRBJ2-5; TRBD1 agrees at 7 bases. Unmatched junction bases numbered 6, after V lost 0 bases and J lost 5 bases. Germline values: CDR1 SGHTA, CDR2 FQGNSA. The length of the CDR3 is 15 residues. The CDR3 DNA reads TGTGCCAGCAGCTTAGCGACAGGGTCTAGGGAGACCCAGTACTTC. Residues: CASSLATGSRETQYF.

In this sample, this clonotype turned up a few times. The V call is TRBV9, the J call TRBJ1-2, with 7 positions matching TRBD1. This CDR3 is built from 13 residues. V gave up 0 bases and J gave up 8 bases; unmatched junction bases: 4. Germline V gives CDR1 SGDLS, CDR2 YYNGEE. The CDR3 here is CASSVGQGDGYTF. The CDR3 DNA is TGTGCCAGCAGCGTAGGACAGGGAGACGGCTACACCTTC.

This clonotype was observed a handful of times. In nucleotides, the CDR3 is TGTGCCAGCAGCCGCCTAGGGGTTGGGGAAAAACTGTTTTTT. Amino acids: CASSRLGVGEKLFF. The J gene is TRBJ1-4, the V gene TRBV7-9, with D possibly matching TRBD1 (5 bases). Germline V CDR1 and CDR2: SEHNR, FQNEAQ (reference sequence). CDR3 length: 14 residues. V lost 5 bases and J lost 8, with 15 bases in between.

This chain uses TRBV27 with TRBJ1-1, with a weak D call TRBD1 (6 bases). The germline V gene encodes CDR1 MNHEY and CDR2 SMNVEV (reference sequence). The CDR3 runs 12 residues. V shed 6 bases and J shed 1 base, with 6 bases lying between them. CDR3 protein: CASRTGNTEAFF. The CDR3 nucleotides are TGTGCCAGCAGGACAGGGAACACTGAAGCTTTCTTT.

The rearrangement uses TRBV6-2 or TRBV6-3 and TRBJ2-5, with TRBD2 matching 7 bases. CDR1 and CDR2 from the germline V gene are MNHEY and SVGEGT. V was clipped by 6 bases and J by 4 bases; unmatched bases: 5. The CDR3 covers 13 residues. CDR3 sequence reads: CASRKGRAETQYF. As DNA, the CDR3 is TGTGCCAGCAGAAAAGGGAGGGCAGAGACCCAGTACTTC.

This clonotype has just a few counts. The CDR3: CASSFLGFSDSNQPQHF. Here the CDR3 DNA reads TGTGCCAGCAGTTTCCTCGGTTTTTCGGATAGCAATCAGCCCCAGCATTTT. This chain links TRBV28 with TRBJ1-5; the D is unclear. V dropped 3 bases and J dropped 0 bases, with 15 bases sitting between them. The CDR3 contains 17 residues. Germline V CDR1 and CDR2: MDHEN, SYDVKM.

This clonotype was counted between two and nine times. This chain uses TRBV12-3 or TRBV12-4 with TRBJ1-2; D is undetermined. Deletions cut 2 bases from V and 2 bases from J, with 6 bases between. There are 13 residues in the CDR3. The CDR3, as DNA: TGTGCCAGCAGTTTAAGGAGAAACTATGGCTACACCTTC. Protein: CASSLRRNYGYTF.

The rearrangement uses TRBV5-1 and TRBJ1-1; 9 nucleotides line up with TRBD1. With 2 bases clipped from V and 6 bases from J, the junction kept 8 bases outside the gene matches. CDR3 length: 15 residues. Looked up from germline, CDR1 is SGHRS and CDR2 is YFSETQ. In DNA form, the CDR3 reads TGCGCCAGCAGCTTAGAGGACAGGGGTTGGTCTGAAGCTTTCTTT. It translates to CASSLEDRGWSEAFF.

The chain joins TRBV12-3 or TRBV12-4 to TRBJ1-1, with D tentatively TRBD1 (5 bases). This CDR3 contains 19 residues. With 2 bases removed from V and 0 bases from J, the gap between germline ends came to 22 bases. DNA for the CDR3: TGTGCCAGCAGTTTAAGTCGAGCGTGGCTCACAGGCTTGAACACTGAAGCTTTCTTT. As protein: CASSLSRAWLTGLNTEAFF.

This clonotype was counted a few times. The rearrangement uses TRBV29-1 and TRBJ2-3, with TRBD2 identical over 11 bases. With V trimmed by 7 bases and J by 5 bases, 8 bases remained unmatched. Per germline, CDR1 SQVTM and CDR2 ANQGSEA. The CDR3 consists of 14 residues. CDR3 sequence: CSGDTSGGGDTQYF. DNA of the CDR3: TGCAGCGGCGACACTAGCGGGGGCGGAGATACGCAGTATTTT.

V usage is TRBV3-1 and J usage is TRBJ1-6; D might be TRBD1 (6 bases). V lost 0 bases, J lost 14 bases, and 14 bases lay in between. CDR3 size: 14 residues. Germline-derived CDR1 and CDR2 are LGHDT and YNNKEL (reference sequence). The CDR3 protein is CASSQEGTRKSLHF. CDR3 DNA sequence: TGTGCCAGCAGCCAAGAGGGGACACGGAAATCCCTCCACTTT. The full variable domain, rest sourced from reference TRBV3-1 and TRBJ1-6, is DTAVSQTPKYLVTQMGNDKSIKCEQNLGHDTMYWYKQDSKKFLKIMFSYNNKELIINETVPNRFSPKSPDKAHLNLHINSLELGDSAVYFCASSQEGTRKSLHFGNGTRLTVT.

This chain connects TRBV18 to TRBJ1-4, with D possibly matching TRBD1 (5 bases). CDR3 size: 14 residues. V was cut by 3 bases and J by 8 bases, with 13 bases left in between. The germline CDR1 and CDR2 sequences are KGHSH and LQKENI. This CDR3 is CASSPSRAGEKLFF. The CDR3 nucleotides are TGTGCCAGCTCACCTTCCAGGGCCGGGGAAAAACTGTTTTTT. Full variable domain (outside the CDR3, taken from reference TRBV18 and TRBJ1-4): NAGVMQNPRHLVRRRGQEARLRCSPMKGHSHVYWYRQLPEEGLKFMVYLQKENIIDESGMPKERFSAEFPKEGPSILRIQQVVRGDSAAYFCASSPSRAGEKLFFGSGTQLSVL.

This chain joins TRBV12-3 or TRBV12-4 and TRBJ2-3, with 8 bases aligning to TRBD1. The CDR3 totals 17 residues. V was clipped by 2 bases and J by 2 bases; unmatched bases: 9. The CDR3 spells CASSLFLQGAPTDTQYF. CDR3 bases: TGTGCCAGCAGTTTATTTTTGCAGGGGGCCCCCACAGATACGCAGTATTTT.

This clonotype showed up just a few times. CDR3 coding DNA: TGTGCCAGCAGTGTAGGACACTCTGGGGCCAACGTCCTGACTTTC. It yields the protein CASSVGHSGANVLTF. This chain connects TRBV25-1 to TRBJ2-6, with D maybe TRBD1 (5 bases). Germline V lookup: CDR1 MGHDK, CDR2 SYGVNS. Trimming removed 4 bases from V and 0 bases from J, with 7 bases in between. The CDR3 loop spans 15 amino acids.

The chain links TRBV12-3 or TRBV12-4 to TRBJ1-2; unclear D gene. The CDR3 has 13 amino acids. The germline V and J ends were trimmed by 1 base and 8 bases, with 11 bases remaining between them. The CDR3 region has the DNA TGTGCCAGCAGTTTAGTCGTGGTCGGGGGCTACACCTTC. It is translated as CASSLVVVGGYTF.

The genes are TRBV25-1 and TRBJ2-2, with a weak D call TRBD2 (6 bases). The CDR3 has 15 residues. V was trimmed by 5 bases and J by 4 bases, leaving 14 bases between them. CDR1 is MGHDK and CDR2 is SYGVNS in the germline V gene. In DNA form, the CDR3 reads TGTGCCAGCAGTTCCCGGGGGTTCGGCACCGGGGAGCTGTTTTTT. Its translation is CASSSRGFGTGELFF.

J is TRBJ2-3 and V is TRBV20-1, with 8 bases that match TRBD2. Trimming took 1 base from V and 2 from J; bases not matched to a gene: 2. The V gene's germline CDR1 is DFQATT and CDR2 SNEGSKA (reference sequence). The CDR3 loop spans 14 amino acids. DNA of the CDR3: TGCAGTGCTAGAGCGGGGGGGAACACAGATACGCAGTATTTT. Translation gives CSARAGGNTDTQYF.

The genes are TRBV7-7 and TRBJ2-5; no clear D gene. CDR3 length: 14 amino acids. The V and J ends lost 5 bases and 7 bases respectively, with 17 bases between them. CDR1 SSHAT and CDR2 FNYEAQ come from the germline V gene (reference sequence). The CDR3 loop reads CASSPRAGHGTQYF. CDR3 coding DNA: TGTGCCAGCAGCCCCCGGGCTGGGCATGGGACCCAGTACTTC.

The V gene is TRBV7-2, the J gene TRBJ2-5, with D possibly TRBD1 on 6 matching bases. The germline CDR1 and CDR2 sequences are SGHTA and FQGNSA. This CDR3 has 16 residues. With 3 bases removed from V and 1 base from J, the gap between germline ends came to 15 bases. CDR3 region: CASSFRQGLTQETQYF. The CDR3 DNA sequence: TGTGCCAGCAGCTTCAGGCAGGGGCTCACCCAAGAGACCCAGTACTTC. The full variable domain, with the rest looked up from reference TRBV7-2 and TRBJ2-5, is GAGVSQSPSNKVTEKGKDVELRCDPISGHTALYWYRQSLGQGLEFLIYFQGNSAPDKSGLPSDRFSAERTGGSVSTLTIQRTQQEDSAVYLCASSFRQGLTQETQYFGPGTRLLVL.

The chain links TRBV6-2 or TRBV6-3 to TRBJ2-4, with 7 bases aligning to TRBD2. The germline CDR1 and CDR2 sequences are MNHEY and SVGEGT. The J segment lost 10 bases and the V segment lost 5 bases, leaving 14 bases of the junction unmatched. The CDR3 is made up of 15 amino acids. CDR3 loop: CASSHGLVGATIQYF. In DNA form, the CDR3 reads TGTGCCAGCAGTCATGGACTAGTCGGCGCCACGATTCAGTACTTC.

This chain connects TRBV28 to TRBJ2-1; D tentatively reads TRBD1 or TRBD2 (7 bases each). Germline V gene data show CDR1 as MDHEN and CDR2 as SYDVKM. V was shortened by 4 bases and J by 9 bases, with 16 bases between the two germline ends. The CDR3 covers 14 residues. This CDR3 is CASSSAGGDFEQFF. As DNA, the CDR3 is TGTGCCAGCAGTTCGGCAGGGGGGGACTTTGAGCAGTTCTTC.

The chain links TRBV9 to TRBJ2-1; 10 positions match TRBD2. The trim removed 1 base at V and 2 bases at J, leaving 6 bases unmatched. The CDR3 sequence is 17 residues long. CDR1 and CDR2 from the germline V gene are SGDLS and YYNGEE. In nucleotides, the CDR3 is TGTGCCAGCAGCGTAACGTGGACTAGCGGAACCTACAATGAGCAGTTCTTC. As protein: CASSVTWTSGTYNEQFF.

In DNA form, the CDR3 reads TGTGCCAGCTCACCCGTGGACAGCAACTATGGCTACACCTTC. It translates to CASSPVDSNYGYTF. The chain uses TRBV18 and TRBJ1-2; weak D call: TRBD1 (6 bases). Trimming removed 3 bases from V and 2 bases from J, with 10 bases in between. Per germline, CDR1 KGHSH and CDR2 LQKENI. The CDR3 is 14 residues long.

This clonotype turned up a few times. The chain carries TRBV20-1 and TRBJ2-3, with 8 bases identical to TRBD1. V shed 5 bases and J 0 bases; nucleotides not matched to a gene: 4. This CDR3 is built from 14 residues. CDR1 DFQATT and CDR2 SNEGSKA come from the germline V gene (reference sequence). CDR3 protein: CSAPRQGSTDTQYF. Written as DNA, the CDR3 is TGCAGTGCTCCGCGACAGGGGAGCACAGATACGCAGTATTTT.